This T cell receptor (beta chain) comes out of a study of blood T cells in healthy people across ages. PCR was performed a second time for about 7 to 11 cycles using a sample-barcoded 5' primer and a J-beta primer mix. Via MiXCR, TCRdb re-called the 5' RACE reads, giving one row per CDR3 protein. The table records hundreds of thousands of distinct CDR3 sequences, under 35% of them present only once. Overall study results and limits: The recorded TCR beta diversity per million T cells decreased in a roughly linear manner with age.

Each sample had at least 6 million PBMCs isolated. The CDR3 covers 14 residues. About this clonotype itself: Its antigen remains unknown.

The chain couples TRBV21-1 to TRBJ2-7; the table's D call, TRBD1, has no DNA check behind it. TRBV21-1 corresponds to a pseudogene. The sequenced material came from blood. This TCR derives from a woman aged 80 or older in good health. CDR3 loop: CASSKVPSPYEQYF. The CDR3 DNA reads TGTGCCAGCAGCAAAGTCCCCAGTCCCTACGAGCAGTACTTC.